Listed here are 29 T cell receptor beta chains from one sample, sequenced in a study of blood T cell repertoires in COVID-19. Data came from immunoSEQ multiplex PCR; TCRdb stores just in-frame clones and leaves some out. The table includes approximately 150,000 clones, roughly 84% detected once. The specimen was peripheral blood. These receptors originate from a man in his 60s with active or convalescent COVID-19.

J is TRBJ1-1 and V is TRBV10-3, with 7 bases lining up with TRBD1. In germline, CDR1 is ENHRY, CDR2 SYGVKD. Unmatched junction bases numbered 4, after V lost 0 bases and J lost 0 bases. CDR3 length: 16 amino acids. As DNA, the CDR3 is TGTGCCATCAGTGAGTCAGTAGGGGGCCTGAACACTGAAGCTTTCTTT. It is translated as CAISESVGGLNTEAFF.

This clone was counted a few times. The rearrangement uses TRBV6-5 and TRBJ1-5; D is uncertain. The V gene's germline CDR1 is MNHEY and CDR2 SVGAGI. V lost 6 bases to trimming and J lost 6 bases, with 12 bases between them. CDR3 length: 13 amino acids. The CDR3 sequence is CASSPGRGQPQHF. DNA of the CDR3: TGTGCCAGCAGCCCCGGTCGAGGTCAGCCCCAGCATTTT.

The V gene is TRBV30, the J gene TRBJ2-3; 8 bases are a match to TRBD2. Losses at the gene ends were 2 bases for V and 4 bases for J; bases not matched to a gene: 2. From germline, CDR1 is GTSNPN and CDR2 SVGIG (reference sequence). CDR3 length equals 13 residues. The CDR3 nucleotides are TGTGCCTGGAGTCGGGGGGGCCCAGATACGCAGTATTTT. This translates into CAWSRGGPDTQYF.

CDR3 in amino acids: CASSLVGTVGYYGYTF. CDR3 nucleotide sequence: TGTGCCAGCAGCTTGGTTGGTACAGTAGGATACTATGGCTACACCTTC. The chain employs TRBV5-4 and TRBJ1-2, with unresolved D. This CDR3 has 16 residues. V lost 0 bases and J 3 bases, leaving 15 bases between the germline ends. Germline assignment: CDR1 SGHNT and CDR2 YYREEE (reference sequence). The full variable domain, completed using reference TRBV5-4 and TRBJ1-2, is ETGVTQSPTHLIKTRGQQVTLRCSSQSGHNTVSWYQQALGQGPQFIFQYYREEENGRGNFPPRFSGLQFPNYSSELNVNALELDDSALYLCASSLVGTVGYYGYTFGSGTRLTVV.

The chain couples TRBV27 to TRBJ1-3; 10 bases align to TRBD1. Germline assignment: CDR1 MNHEY and CDR2 SMNVEV (reference sequence). Trimming at V came to 4 bases and at J to 10 bases, leaving 13 bases not matched to a gene. CDR3 length: 16 residues. CDR3 in amino acids: CASSSRGGTGDGTIYF. The CDR3 nucleotides read TGTGCCAGCAGTTCTCGAGGCGGGACAGGGGATGGGACCATATATTTT.

This clone has just a few counts. The rearrangement joins TRBV30 to TRBJ2-7, with a tentative D call TRBD2 (7 bases). Germline loops: CDR1 GTSNPN, CDR2 SVGIG (reference sequence). V was cut by 3 bases and J by 2 bases, with 14 bases left in between. This CDR3 is built from 14 residues. This chain's CDR3 is CAWRLPGGPYEQYF. CDR3 bases: TGTGCCTGGAGACTCCCGGGGGGCCCCTACGAGCAGTACTTC. Variable domain in full (rest from reference TRBV30 and TRBJ2-7): SQTIHQWPATLVQPVGSPLSLECTVEGTSNPNLYWYRQAAGRGLQLLFYSVGIGQISSEVPQNLSASRPQDRQFILSSKKLLLSDSGFYLCAWRLPGGPYEQYFGPGTRLTVT.

V usage is TRBV12-3 or TRBV12-4 and J usage is TRBJ2-5; D is perhaps TRBD1 (6 bases). V dropped 3 bases and J dropped 2 bases, with 7 bases sitting between them. There are 13 residues in the CDR3. The DNA of the CDR3 is TGTGCCAGCAGTTTTAGGGGGCAAGAGACCCAGTACTTC. Translating it yields CASSFRGQETQYF.

V is TRBV2 and J is TRBJ1-6; 7 bases are shared with TRBD1. The germline gives CDR1 SNHLY, CDR2 FYNNEI. The CDR3 has 15 amino acids. Trimming removed 4 bases from V and 6 bases from J; junction bases left unmatched: 6. The CDR3 nucleotides are TGTGCCAGCAGTGTGACGGGACAGCTTAATTCACCCCTCCACTTT. It codes for CASSVTGQLNSPLHF. The entire variable domain, with the rest obtained from reference TRBV2 and TRBJ1-6, is as follows: EPEVTQTPSHQVTQMGQEVILRCVPISNHLYFYWYRQILGQKVEFLVSFYNNEISEKSEIFDDQFSVERPDGSNFTLKIRSTKLEDSAMYFCASSVTGQLNSPLHFGNGTRLTVT.

This rearrangement joins TRBV7-2 to TRBJ2-1; the D is unclear. Looked up from germline, CDR1 is SGHTA and CDR2 is FQGNSA. This CDR3 region has 18 residues. V lost 2 bases to trimming and J lost 1 base, with 18 bases between them. Here the CDR3 reads CASSLSSSRQPSYNEQFF. The DNA for the CDR3 is TGTGCCAGCAGCTTATCCTCCTCCAGGCAACCGTCCTACAATGAGCAGTTCTTC.

The rearrangement links TRBV6-2 or TRBV6-3 to TRBJ2-7, with 14 bases matching TRBD2. CDR1 and CDR2 from the germline V gene are MNHEY and SVGEGT. With V trimmed by 4 bases and J by 6 bases, 17 bases remained unmatched. The CDR3 length is 19 residues. CDR3 in DNA: TGTGCCAGCAGTTTACCTCCGGGACTAGCGGGAGTTGGGCCCGGCGAGCAGTACGTC. It specifies CASSLPPGLAGVGPGEQYV.

This chain links TRBV7-2 with TRBJ2-5, with D tentatively TRBD1 (6 bases). CDR1 SGHTA and CDR2 FQGNSA come from the germline V gene. The ends were cut back, 4 bases at V and 0 bases at J, with 12 bases in the middle. The CDR3 has 15 amino acids. CDR3 coding DNA: TGTGCCAGCAGCTCGCTGGGGGCAGACCAAGAGACCCAGTACTTC. Residues: CASSSLGADQETQYF.

CDR3 sequence reads: CASSLSRLNTEAFF. CDR3 bases: TGTGCCAGCAGCTTGTCCAGGCTGAACACTGAAGCTTTCTTT. The chain employs TRBV5-5 and TRBJ1-1; no clear D gene. V was trimmed by 1 base and J by 0 bases, leaving 7 bases between them. CDR3 length equals 14 residues. Germline CDR1 and CDR2: SGHKS and YYEKEE (reference sequence).

The gene calls are TRBV11-3 and TRBJ1-1, with a weak D call TRBD1 (6 bases). CDR1 is SGHNT and CDR2 is YENEEA in the germline V gene. The V gene lost 2 bases and the J gene lost 4 bases, with 17 bases spanning the gap. The CDR3 has 16 residues. The CDR3 DNA reads TGTGCCAGCAGCTTACCTCTGGGAAGGGGGAGCACTGAAGCTTTCTTT. This codes for CASSLPLGRGSTEAFF.

This sequence joins TRBV24-1 and TRBJ1-1; no clear D. The CDR3 length is 13 residues. Trimming left V 4 bases short and J 3 bases short, with 8 bases between. Germline values: CDR1 KGHDR, CDR2 SFDVKD. In nucleotides, the CDR3 is TGTGCCACCAGTGACCACACATACACTGAAGCTTTCTTT. It codes for CATSDHTYTEAFF.

In its sample, this clone was seen a few times. The rearrangement uses TRBV6-2 or TRBV6-3 and TRBJ1-1; tentative D call: TRBD1 (5 bases). V was clipped by 4 bases and J by 4 bases, with 10 bases between them. This CDR3 has 13 amino acids. Germline V CDR1 and CDR2: MNHEY, SVGEGT. The CDR3 DNA follows: TGTGCCAGCAGTTGGGGGGAACTCACTGAAGCTTTCTTT. Translating gives CASSWGELTEAFF.

This clone was found a few times. The rearrangement joins TRBV6-2 or TRBV6-3 to TRBJ1-5; 9 nucleotides match TRBD1. V gave up 6 bases and J gave up 7 bases; unmatched junction bases: 16. The CDR3 extends over 17 amino acids. Germline CDR1 is MNHEY and CDR2 is SVGEGT. The CDR3 nucleotides are TGTGCCAGCAGCTCCAGCGGGGTACAGGGGGCTGGGCAGCCCCAGCATTTT. This encodes CASSSSGVQGAGQPQHF.

V usage is TRBV2 and J usage is TRBJ2-2, with 13 bases identical to TRBD2. The germline CDR1 and CDR2 sequences are SNHLY and FYNNEI. This CDR3 has 16 residues. V lost 7 bases to trimming and J lost 4 bases; unmatched junction nucleotides: 6. CDR3 sequence reads: CASTLTSGRITGELFF. The CDR3 bases are TGTGCCAGCACCCTGACTAGCGGGAGGATCACCGGGGAGCTGTTTTTT.

This chain connects TRBV7-2 to TRBJ2-5; 11 nucleotides match TRBD1. V dropped 7 bases and J dropped 7; count of bases not matched to a gene: 8. The germline gives CDR1 SGHTA, CDR2 FQGNSA. The CDR3 totals 14 residues. This CDR3 reads CASNYGDRGGTQYF. In nucleotides, the CDR3 is TGTGCCAGCAACTATGGGGACAGGGGGGGGACCCAGTACTTC. The full variable domain, rest sourced from reference TRBV7-2 and TRBJ2-5, is GAGVSQSPSNKVTEKGKDVELRCDPISGHTALYWYRQSLGQGLEFLIYFQGNSAPDKSGLPSDRFSAERTGGSVSTLTIQRTQQEDSAVYLCASNYGDRGGTQYFGPGTRLLVL.

The chain recombines TRBV5-1 with TRBJ1-1; 7 bases line up with TRBD1. The CDR3 consists of 16 residues. Germline-derived CDR1 and CDR2 are SGHRS and YFSETQ. J lost 0 bases, V lost 5 bases, and 10 bases had no gene match. The CDR3 nucleotides are TGCGCCAGCAGGGGTGTACAGGGGACAATGAACACTGAAGCTTTCTTT. It codes for CASRGVQGTMNTEAFF.

The chain carries TRBV10-1 and TRBJ2-3, with TRBD1 matching over 9 bases. The CDR3 loop spans 15 amino acids. The junction had 6 bases not matched to a gene; V was cut back by 6 bases and J by 2 bases. CDR1 WNHNN and CDR2 SYGVQD come from the germline V gene (reference sequence). The CDR3 here is CASRQGQGYTDTQYF. CDR3 DNA sequence: TGCGCCAGCAGGCAGGGACAGGGATACACAGATACGCAGTATTTT.

The V and J genes are TRBV11-2 and TRBJ2-1, with 12 bases identical to TRBD2. The CDR3 runs 18 residues. V was pared by 6 bases and J by 0 bases, with 9 bases of the junction left unmatched. CDR1 SGHAT and CDR2 FQNNGV come from the germline V gene. The DNA for the CDR3 is TGTGCCAGCAGGGGACCTACTAGCGGGGGGCCCTCCTACAATGAGCAGTTCTTC. It is translated as CASRGPTSGGPSYNEQFF.

This chain links TRBV4-1 with TRBJ1-1; possibly TRBD1 for D (5 bases). Trimming took 1 base from V and 2 from J, leaving 14 bases between them. CDR3 length: 16 amino acids. Germline V gives CDR1 MGHRA, CDR2 YSYEKL. The DNA for the CDR3 is TGCGCCAGCAGCCAAGTACTTGGGGCGGCCAACACTGAAGCTTTCTTT. Amino acid sequence: CASSQVLGAANTEAFF.

The V and J genes are TRBV5-4 and TRBJ2-1; 9 bases line up with TRBD1. Unmatched junction bases numbered 5, after V lost 4 bases and J lost 9 bases. The germline V gene has CDR1 SGHNT and CDR2 YYREEE (reference sequence). The CDR3 runs to 13 residues. As DNA, the CDR3 is TGTGCCAGCAGCGCCGGGACAGGGTTTGAGCAGTTCTTC. It yields the protein CASSAGTGFEQFF. The complete variable domain, with remaining parts taken from reference TRBV5-4 and TRBJ2-1, reads ETGVTQSPTHLIKTRGQQVTLRCSSQSGHNTVSWYQQALGQGPQFIFQYYREEENGRGNFPPRFSGLQFPNYSSELNVNALELDDSALYLCASSAGTGFEQFFGPGTRLTVL.

The chain has TRBV20-1 and TRBJ2-7; possible D gene TRBD2, 5 bases. V lost 5 bases to trimming and J lost 6 bases, with 14 bases between them. The CDR3 is made up of 12 amino acids. The germline V gene encodes CDR1 DFQATT and CDR2 SNEGSKA (reference sequence). Here the CDR3 DNA reads TGCAGTGCTGGTGAGGGCGTGGGCGAGCAGTACTTC. Translation gives CSAGEGVGEQYF.

The V and J genes are TRBV4-1 and TRBJ1-1; 9 nucleotides agree with TRBD1. The germline V gene has CDR1 MGHRA and CDR2 YSYEKL. CDR3 length: 16 amino acids. The trim removed 6 bases at V and 6 bases at J, leaving 14 bases unmatched. This chain's CDR3 is CASRPPGQGERAEAFF. The CDR3 nucleotides are TGCGCCAGCAGGCCTCCGGGACAGGGTGAGAGGGCTGAAGCTTTCTTT.

This clone appeared a few times. V is TRBV9 and J is TRBJ2-7, with 10 nucleotides matching TRBD2. Germline V lookup: CDR1 SGDLS, CDR2 YYNGEE. The trim removed 0 bases at V and 7 bases at J, leaving 10 bases unmatched. The CDR3 contains 16 residues. The CDR3 sequence is CASSVGRSGGAEEQYF. The CDR3 bases are TGTGCCAGCAGCGTAGGCCGGAGCGGGGGGGCCGAGGAGCAGTACTTC.

V gene TRBV6-5 combines with J gene TRBJ2-2; D is ambiguous. CDR3 length: 14 residues. The ends were cut back, 6 bases at V and 0 bases at J, with 8 bases in the middle. Germline V lookup: CDR1 MNHEY, CDR2 SVGAGI. In nucleotides, the CDR3 is TGTGCCAGCAGATCGCTAGCGAACACCGGGGAGCTGTTTTTT. Its protein product is CASRSLANTGELFF.

The gene calls are TRBV6-2 or TRBV6-3 and TRBJ2-1; D is possibly TRBD2 (5 bases). Germline lookup yields CDR1 MNHEY and CDR2 SVGEGT. V lost 2 bases and J lost 2, with 10 bases in between. CDR3 length: 15 residues. The CDR3 DNA reads TGTGCCAGCAGTTACAGGGAGCGGACCTACAATGAGCAGTTCTTC. Protein sequence: CASSYRERTYNEQFF.

The CDR3 bases are TGTGCCAGCAGCGACAGGGAATATGGCTACACCTTC. Its protein is CASSDREYGYTF. V usage is TRBV6-5 and J usage is TRBJ1-2; TRBD1 aligns across 7 bases. J gave up 5 bases and V 6 bases, and 3 bases lay outside the gene matches. This CDR3 spans 12 amino acids. Germline V gene sequence: CDR1 MNHEY, CDR2 SVGAGI.